This TCR beta chain stems from a study of blood T cell repertoires in COVID-19. As for the study in general: Sites in the United States, Italy and Spain provided acute and convalescent COVID-19 samples.

Sequencing was performed with immunoSEQ multiplex PCR; in TCRdb, only in-frame clones are kept and a portion is missing. The sample yields 250,000 or so clones, around 87% seen once. This clonotype was obtained from a woman between 40 and 50 years old who had recovered from COVID-19. Source material: peripheral blood.

CDR3: CAYWGGYEQYF. In nucleotides, the CDR3 is TGTGCCTATTGGGGGGGTTACGAGCAGTACTTC. The chain has TRBV5-4 and TRBJ2-7; TRBD2 agrees at 7 bases. V was pared by 10 bases and J by 4 bases, with 5 bases of the junction left unmatched. The germline CDR1 and CDR2 sequences are SGHNT and YYREEE (reference sequence). The CDR3 extends over 11 amino acids.